These 21 T cell receptor beta chains share one sample of origin, sequenced in a study of cytomegalovirus exposure and HLA in healthy donors. PCR was performed using 60 Vbeta and 13 Jbeta primers. Sequencing used immunoSEQ multiplex PCR; TCRdb keeps in-frame clones, though not all of them. The sample carries 100,000 to 140,000 clones, roughly four fifths recorded once. Material: PBMCs. These receptors came from a young man in good health and CMV-seronegative.

This clone was seen once. The chain couples TRBV5-1 to TRBJ2-3, with a tentative D call TRBD1 (5 bases). CDR1 and CDR2 from the germline V gene are SGHRS and YFSETQ. The CDR3 has 16 residues. V gave up 3 bases and J gave up 0 bases, with 14 bases separating them. The CDR3 sequence is CASSSRRTYSTDTQYF. The DNA for the CDR3 is TGCGCCAGCAGCTCGCGCCGGACATATAGCACAGATACGCAGTATTTT.

V usage is TRBV7-8 and J usage is TRBJ2-1; no reliable D call. Between the trimmed V and J ends, which lost 2 bases and 4 bases, there was a span of 9 bases. Germline V CDR1 and CDR2: SGHVS, FQNEAQ. The CDR3 has 14 amino acids. CDR3 in DNA: TGTGCCAGCAGCTTATCGGTGTTATACAATGAGCAGTTCTTC. Protein: CASSLSVLYNEQFF.

The chain uses TRBV9 and TRBJ2-3; D is perhaps TRBD2 (7 bases). Germline V gene data show CDR1 as SGDLS and CDR2 as YYNGEE. The V end lost 0 bases, the J end lost 4 bases, and 15 bases lay between the germline ends. The CDR3 covers 16 residues. CDR3: CASSVERGGVSDTQYF. The CDR3, as DNA: TGTGCCAGCAGCGTAGAGAGGGGGGGCGTCTCAGATACGCAGTATTTT. Looking up the rest from reference TRBV9 and TRBJ2-3 gives the full variable domain: DSGVTQTPKHLITATGQRVTLRCSPRSGDLSVYWYQQSLDQGLQFLIQYYNGEERAKGNILERFSAQQFPDLHSELNLSSLELGDSALYFCASSVERGGVSDTQYFGPGTRLTVL.

About this clone itself: One end of the junction is discordant with germline, which a read error may explain. The rearrangement joins TRBV5-4 to TRBJ1-2, with D tentatively TRBD1 (6 bases). This CDR3 is built from 14 residues. Germline-derived CDR1 and CDR2 are SGHNT and YYREEE (reference sequence). DNA of the CDR3: TGTGCCAGCAGCATCGGACAGACACCAGATGGCTACCCCTTC. Translation gives CASSIGQTPDGYPF.

The V call is TRBV5-1, the J call TRBJ2-7, with D possibly being TRBD1 (5 bases). From germline, CDR1 is SGHRS and CDR2 YFSETQ. Trimming removed 0 bases at V and 0 bases at J, with 13 bases between. The CDR3 has 16 amino acids. CDR3 DNA sequence: TGCGCCAGCAGCTTGGGGGTCGTGGGGCCCTCCTACGAGCAGTACTTC. It is translated as CASSLGVVGPSYEQYF. Using reference TRBV5-1 and TRBJ2-7 for the parts outside the CDR3, the full variable domain is KAGVTQTPRYLIKTRGQQVTLSCSPISGHRSVSWYQQTPGQGLQFLFEYFSETQRNKGNFPGRFSGRQFSNSRSEMNVSTLELGDSALYLCASSLGVVGPSYEQYFGPGTRLTVT.

The chain couples TRBV7-6 to TRBJ2-7, with a tentative D call TRBD1 (6 bases). Trimming stripped 4 bases from V and 3 bases from J, with 10 bases between. The CDR3 spans 13 residues. Germline V CDR1 and CDR2: SGHVS, FNYEAQ. The CDR3 DNA reads as TGTGCCAGCAGCTCGCCAGGGGACTACGAGCAGTACTTC. Residues: CASSSPGDYEQYF.

This clone has just one count. This chain connects TRBV5-1 to TRBJ2-7; 10 bases agree with TRBD1. Trimming at V came to 4 bases and at J to 6 bases, leaving 4 bases not matched to a gene. CDR3 size: 13 residues. Germline CDR1 is SGHRS and CDR2 is YFSETQ. Here the CDR3 DNA reads TGCGCCAGCAGCACAGGACAGGGGGGCGAGCAGTACTTC. It yields the protein CASSTGQGGEQYF.

The genes are TRBV27 and TRBJ1-6; D is possibly TRBD1 (5 bases). This CDR3 comprises 15 residues. Trimming left V 5 bases short and J 5 bases short, with 13 bases between. Germline V CDR1 and CDR2: MNHEY, SMNVEV (reference sequence). The CDR3 nucleotides read TGTGCCAGCAGTCGACAGAACACAAATAATTCACCCCTCCACTTT. Its translation: CASSRQNTNNSPLHF.

This clone showed up just a few times. V and J are TRBV5-5 and TRBJ1-4, with unresolved D. Germline CDR1 reads SGHKS; CDR2 reads YYEKEE (reference sequence). Trimming removed 4 bases from V and 5 bases from J, with 18 bases in between. The CDR3 runs to 16 residues. CDR3 sequence reads: CASSPVWREENEKLFF. CDR3 coding DNA: TGTGCCAGCAGCCCCGTCTGGCGGGAAGAAAATGAAAAACTGTTTTTT.

This chain joins TRBV4-3 and TRBJ1-2, with a possible D match to TRBD1 (5 bases). This CDR3 spans 16 amino acids. CDR1 is LGHNA and CDR2 is YSLEER in the germline V gene. V was clipped by 0 bases and J by 2 bases, with 13 bases between them. CDR3 amino acids: CASSQESGRVNYGYTF. The DNA for the CDR3 is TGCGCCAGCAGCCAAGAGTCCGGCAGGGTGAACTATGGCTACACCTTC.

Of note for this clone: The junction does not match germline at one end; this may be a read error. The rearrangement links TRBV28 to TRBJ2-1; D may be TRBD2 (6 bases). The CDR3 is made up of 12 amino acids. The germline V gene encodes CDR1 MDHEN and CDR2 SYDVKM. The CDR3 region has the DNA TGTGCCAGCAGTCCCATACTCGGGACTTATCTCTTC. The encoded protein is CASSPILGTYLF.

The chain has TRBV7-9 and TRBJ1-1; perhaps TRBD1 as D (5 bases). The CDR3 extends over 15 amino acids. CDR1 is SEHNR, CDR2 FQNEAQ, per germline (reference sequence). The V end was cut by 5 bases, the J end by 6 bases, with 19 bases between. Written as DNA, the CDR3 is TGTGCCAGCAGCATCCGGGAACTCGGGGGGTCTGAAGCTTTCTTT. Protein product: CASSIRELGGSEAFF.

This clone showed up just once. The J gene is TRBJ2-3, the V gene TRBV25-1, with 8 positions matching TRBD1. This CDR3 has 13 amino acids. Germline values: CDR1 MGHDK, CDR2 SYGVNS. The V gene end was trimmed by 6 bases and the J gene end by 4 bases; junction bases not matched to a gene: 3. CDR3 in DNA: TGTGCCAGCAGAGAGACAGGGGCAGATACGCAGTATTTT. It is translated as CASRETGADTQYF.

This chain links TRBV5-4 with TRBJ2-7; 8 bases line up with TRBD1. Germline CDR1 is SGHNT and CDR2 is YYREEE (reference sequence). Trimming removed 4 bases from V and 1 base from J; junction bases left unmatched: 10. CDR3 size: 16 residues. CDR3 in amino acids: CASSPEPTGVSYEQYF. Written as DNA, the CDR3 is TGTGCCAGCAGCCCTGAACCGACAGGGGTGTCCTACGAGCAGTACTTC.

V is TRBV19 and J is TRBJ2-1, with D tentatively TRBD2 (6 bases). CDR1 is LNHDA, CDR2 SQIVND, per germline (reference sequence). Trimming left V 1 base short and J 9 bases short, with 10 bases between. The CDR3 length is 13 residues. The CDR3 DNA reads TGTGCCAGTAGTATAGGCGGGGATGGTGAGCAGTTCTTC. Protein sequence: CASSIGGDGEQFF.

The rearrangement joins TRBV2 to TRBJ1-1; no reliable D call. CDR3 length: 11 residues. CDR1 and CDR2 from the germline V gene are SNHLY and FYNNEI. Trimming left V 7 bases short and J 7 bases short, with 10 bases between. CDR3 bases: TGTGCCAGCAAAGAGACAAATGAAGCTTTCTTT. It specifies CASKETNEAFF.

In regard to this clone: Germline is not matched at one junction end, which may reflect a read error. The CDR3: CSVDRGQGAGEPFF. CDR3 DNA sequence: TGCAGCGTTGATAGGGGACAGGGAGCCGGGGAGCCGTTTTTT. This chain links TRBV29-1 with TRBJ2-2; TRBD1 aligns across 9 bases. This CDR3 contains 14 residues. Per the germline V gene, CDR1 is SQVTM and CDR2 is ANQGSEA.

The chain is built from TRBV28 and TRBJ2-2; D is undetermined. With 6 bases removed from V and 2 bases from J, the gap between germline ends came to 10 bases. This CDR3 spans 14 amino acids. CDR1 is MDHEN, CDR2 SYDVKM, per germline. For the CDR3, the DNA is TGTGCCAGCAGGCCTGACTCAAACACCGGGGAGCTGTTTTTT. This encodes CASRPDSNTGELFF. Filled out from reference TRBV28 and TRBJ2-2, the complete variable domain reads DVKVTQSSRYLVKRTGEKVFLECVQDMDHENMFWYRQDPGLGLRLIYFSYDVKMKEKGDIPEGYSVSREKKERFSLILESASTNQTSMYLCASRPDSNTGELFFGEGSRLTVL.

The rearrangement uses TRBV6-6 and TRBJ2-2, with D possibly TRBD1 on 5 matching bases. Looked up from germline, CDR1 is MNHNY and CDR2 is SVGAGI (reference sequence). V was shortened by 4 bases and J by 4 bases, with 10 bases between the two germline ends. CDR3 length: 14 amino acids. In nucleotides, the CDR3 is TGTGCCAGCAGTTTCAGGGATAGCACCGGGGAGCTGTTTTTT. Translated: CASSFRDSTGELFF.

The gene calls are TRBV19 and TRBJ2-7, with D perhaps TRBD2 (5 bases). V dropped 4 bases and J dropped 3 bases, with 10 bases sitting between them. The CDR3 is made up of 13 amino acids. Germline loops: CDR1 LNHDA, CDR2 SQIVND (reference sequence). The CDR3 region is CASSTTEGYEQYF. CDR3 sequence (DNA): TGTGCCAGTAGTACTACAGAGGGCTACGAGCAGTACTTC.

This chain connects TRBV15 to TRBJ1-5; tentative D call: TRBD1 (5 bases). Trimming stripped 0 bases from V and 14 bases from J, with 14 bases between. The CDR3 sequence is 13 residues long. Germline V CDR1 and CDR2: LNHNV, YYDKDF (reference sequence). This CDR3 reads CATSRDMDTAEHF. The CDR3 coding sequence is TGTGCCACCAGCAGAGATATGGACACGGCTGAGCATTTT.